This TCR beta chain was identified in a study of shared T cell receptors in the human thymus. Germline CDR1 is LNHNV and CDR2 is YYDKDF (reference sequence). CDR3 length equals 16 residues. Trimming took 1 base from V and 0 from J, leaving 10 bases between them. Assay used: immunoSEQ multiplex PCR; TCRdb lists only in-frame clones, some missing. The data contain 600,000 or so clones, around 87% of them seen just once; the ten biggest clones take up roughly 0.0089%. The same specimen was also included in a second study, on human thymus T cells.

The sequence was collected from a boy under two years old with a congenital heart defect. The V call is TRBV15, the J call TRBJ1-5, with a possible D match to TRBD1 (5 bases). Sequenced: thymocytes. Written as DNA, the CDR3 is TGTGCCACCAGCAGAGCTGACAGCTATAGCAATCAGCCCCAGCATTTT. Translated: CATSRADSYSNQPQHF.